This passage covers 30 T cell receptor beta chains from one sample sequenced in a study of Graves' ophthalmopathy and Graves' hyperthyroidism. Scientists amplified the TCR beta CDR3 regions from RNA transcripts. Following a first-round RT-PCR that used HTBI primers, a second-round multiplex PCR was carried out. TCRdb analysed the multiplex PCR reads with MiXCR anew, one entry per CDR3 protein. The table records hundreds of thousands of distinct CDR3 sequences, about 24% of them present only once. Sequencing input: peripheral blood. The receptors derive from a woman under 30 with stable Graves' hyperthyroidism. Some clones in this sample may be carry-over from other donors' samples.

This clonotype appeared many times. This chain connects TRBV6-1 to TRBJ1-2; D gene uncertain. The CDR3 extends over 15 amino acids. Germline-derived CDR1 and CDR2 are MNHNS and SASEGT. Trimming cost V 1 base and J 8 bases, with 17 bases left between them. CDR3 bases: TGTGCCAGCAGTGAAGAGAGGGAGATGGTTTGGGGCTACACCTTC. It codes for CASSEEREMVWGYTF.

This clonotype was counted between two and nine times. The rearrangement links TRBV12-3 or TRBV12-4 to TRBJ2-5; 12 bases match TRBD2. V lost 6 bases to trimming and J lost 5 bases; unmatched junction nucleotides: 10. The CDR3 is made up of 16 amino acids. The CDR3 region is CASSTRTSGKRETQYF. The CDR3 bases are TGTGCCAGCAGCACCCGGACTAGCGGGAAGAGGGAGACCCAGTACTTC.

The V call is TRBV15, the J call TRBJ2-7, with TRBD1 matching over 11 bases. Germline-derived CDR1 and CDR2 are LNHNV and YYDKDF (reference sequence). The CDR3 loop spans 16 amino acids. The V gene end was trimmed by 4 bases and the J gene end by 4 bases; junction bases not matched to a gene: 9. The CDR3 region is CATSTNDGQGAYEQYF. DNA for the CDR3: TGTGCCACCAGCACCAACGACGGACAGGGGGCATACGAGCAGTACTTC.

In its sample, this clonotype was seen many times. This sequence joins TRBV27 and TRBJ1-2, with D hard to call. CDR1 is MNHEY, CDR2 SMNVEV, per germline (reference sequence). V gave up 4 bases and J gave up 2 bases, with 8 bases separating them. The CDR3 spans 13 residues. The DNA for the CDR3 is TGTGCCAGCAGTTATACTCCCAACTATGGCTACACCTTC. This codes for CASSYTPNYGYTF.

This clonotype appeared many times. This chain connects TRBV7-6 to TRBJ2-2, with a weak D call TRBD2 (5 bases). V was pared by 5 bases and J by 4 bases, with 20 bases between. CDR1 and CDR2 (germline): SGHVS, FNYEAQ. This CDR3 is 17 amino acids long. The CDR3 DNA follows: TGTGCCAGCAGCACACCAAATCGGACTCCGGGCACCGGGGAGCTGTTTTTT. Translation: CASSTPNRTPGTGELFF.

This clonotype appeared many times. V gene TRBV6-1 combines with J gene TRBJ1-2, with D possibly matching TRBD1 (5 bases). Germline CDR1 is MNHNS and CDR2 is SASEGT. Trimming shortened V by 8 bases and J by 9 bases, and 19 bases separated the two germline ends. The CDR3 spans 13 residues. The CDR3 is CASRDDSAGSYTF. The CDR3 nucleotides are TGTGCCAGCCGGGATGACAGCGCTGGGAGCTACACCTTC.

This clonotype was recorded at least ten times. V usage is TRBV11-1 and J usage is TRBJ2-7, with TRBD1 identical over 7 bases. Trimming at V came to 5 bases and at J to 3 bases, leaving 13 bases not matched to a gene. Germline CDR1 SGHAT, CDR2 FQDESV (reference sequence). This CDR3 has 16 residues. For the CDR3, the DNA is TGTGCCAGCAGCCCTTCGGGACAGATAATATTCTACGAGCAGTACTTC. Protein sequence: CASSPSGQIIFYEQYF.

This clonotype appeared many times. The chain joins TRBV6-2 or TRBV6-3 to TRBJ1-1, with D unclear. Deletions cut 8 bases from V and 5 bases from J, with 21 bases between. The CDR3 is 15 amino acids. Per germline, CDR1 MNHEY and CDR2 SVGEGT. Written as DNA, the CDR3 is TGTGCCAGCTTGTCGTCCGGGAGTGGGTTGACTGAAGCTTTCTTT. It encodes CASLSSGSGLTEAFF.

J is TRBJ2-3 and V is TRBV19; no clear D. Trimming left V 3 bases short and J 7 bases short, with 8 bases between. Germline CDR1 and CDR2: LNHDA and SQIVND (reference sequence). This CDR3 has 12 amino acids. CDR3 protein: CASSITGHTQYF. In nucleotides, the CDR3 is TGTGCCAGTAGTATCACGGGCCATACGCAGTATTTT.

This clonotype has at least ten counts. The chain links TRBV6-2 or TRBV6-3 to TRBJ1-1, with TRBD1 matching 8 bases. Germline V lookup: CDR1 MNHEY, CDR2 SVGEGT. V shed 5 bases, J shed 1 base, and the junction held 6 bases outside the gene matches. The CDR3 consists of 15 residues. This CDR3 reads CASSPEGQANTEAFF. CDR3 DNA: TGTGCCAGCAGTCCTGAGGGACAGGCGAACACTGAAGCTTTCTTT.

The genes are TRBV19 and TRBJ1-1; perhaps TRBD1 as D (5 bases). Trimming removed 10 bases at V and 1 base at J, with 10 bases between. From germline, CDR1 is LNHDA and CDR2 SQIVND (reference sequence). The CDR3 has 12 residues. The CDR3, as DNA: TGTGCCACCCAGGGACCGAACACTGAAGCTTTCTTT. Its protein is CATQGPNTEAFF.

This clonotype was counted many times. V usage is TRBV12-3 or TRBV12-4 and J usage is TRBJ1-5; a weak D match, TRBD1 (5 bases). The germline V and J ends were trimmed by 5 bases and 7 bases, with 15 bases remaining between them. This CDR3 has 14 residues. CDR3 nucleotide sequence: TGTGCCAGCAGTCACCGGGACCTTCGACAGCCCCAGCATTTT. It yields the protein CASSHRDLRQPQHF.

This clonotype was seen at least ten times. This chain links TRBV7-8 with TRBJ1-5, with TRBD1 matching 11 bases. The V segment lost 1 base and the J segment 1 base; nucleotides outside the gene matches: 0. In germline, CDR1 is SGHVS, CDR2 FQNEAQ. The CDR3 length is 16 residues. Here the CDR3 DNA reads TGTGCCAGCAGCTTAGGGGACAGGGGGAGCAATCAGCCCCAGCATTTT. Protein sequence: CASSLGDRGSNQPQHF. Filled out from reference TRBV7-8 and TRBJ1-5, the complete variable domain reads GAGVSQSPRYKVAKRGQDVALRCDPISGHVSLFWYQQALGQGPEFLTYFQNEAQLDKSGLPSDRFFAERPEGSVSTLKIQRTQQEDSAVYLCASSLGDRGSNQPQHFGDGTRLSIL.

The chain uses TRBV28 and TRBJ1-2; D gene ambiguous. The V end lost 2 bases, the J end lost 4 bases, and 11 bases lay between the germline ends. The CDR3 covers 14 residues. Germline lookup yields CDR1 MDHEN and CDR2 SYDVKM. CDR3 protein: CASSLGGPPYGYTF. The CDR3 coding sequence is TGTGCCAGCAGTTTAGGTGGACCCCCCTATGGCTACACCTTC.

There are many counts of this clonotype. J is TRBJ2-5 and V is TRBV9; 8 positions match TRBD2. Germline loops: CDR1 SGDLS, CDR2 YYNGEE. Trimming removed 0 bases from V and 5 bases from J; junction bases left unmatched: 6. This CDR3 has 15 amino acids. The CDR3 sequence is CASSVGSGSMETQYF. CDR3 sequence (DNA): TGTGCCAGCAGCGTAGGGAGCGGGAGTATGGAGACCCAGTACTTC. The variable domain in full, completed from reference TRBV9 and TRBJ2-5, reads DSGVTQTPKHLITATGQRVTLRCSPRSGDLSVYWYQQSLDQGLQFLIQYYNGEERAKGNILERFSAQQFPDLHSELNLSSLELGDSALYFCASSVGSGSMETQYFGPGTRLLVL.

The CDR3 DNA sequence: TGTGCCGGCCGAGGGACATTTACCTACGAGCAGTACTTC. It yields the protein CAGRGTFTYEQYF. The V gene is TRBV30, the J gene TRBJ2-7; TRBD1 is a possible D gene (6 bases). Looked up from germline, CDR1 is GTSNPN and CDR2 is SVGIG (reference sequence). V lost 8 bases to trimming and J lost 2 bases, with 16 bases between them. The CDR3 extends over 13 amino acids.

The CDR3 region has the DNA TGCAGTGCCACCAACACAGGGCTGTATGGCTACACCTTC. Translation: CSATNTGLYGYTF. The gene calls are TRBV20-1 and TRBJ1-2, with D possibly being TRBD1 (6 bases). This CDR3 is built from 13 residues. From germline, CDR1 is DFQATT and CDR2 SNEGSKA (reference sequence). Trimming removed 6 bases at V and 5 bases at J, with 16 bases between.

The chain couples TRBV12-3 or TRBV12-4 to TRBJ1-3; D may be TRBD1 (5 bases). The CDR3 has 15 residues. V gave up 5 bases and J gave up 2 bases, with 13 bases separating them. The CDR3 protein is CASSMNRSPGNTIYF. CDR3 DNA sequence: TGTGCCAGCAGTATGAACAGGAGTCCTGGAAACACCATATATTTT.

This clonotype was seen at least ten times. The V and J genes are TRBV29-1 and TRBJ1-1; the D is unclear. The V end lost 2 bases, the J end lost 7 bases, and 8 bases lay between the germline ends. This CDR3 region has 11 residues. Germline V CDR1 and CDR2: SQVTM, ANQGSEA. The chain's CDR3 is CSVEREFEAFF. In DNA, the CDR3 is TGCAGCGTTGAACGGGAATTTGAAGCTTTCTTT.

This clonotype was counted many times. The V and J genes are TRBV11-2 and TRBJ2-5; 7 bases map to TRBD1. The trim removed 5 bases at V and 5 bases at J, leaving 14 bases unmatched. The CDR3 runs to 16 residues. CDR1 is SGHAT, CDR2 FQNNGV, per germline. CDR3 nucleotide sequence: TGTGCCAGCAGCCCAAATCCCCAGGGGGTCGGGGAGACCCAGTACTTC. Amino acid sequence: CASSPNPQGVGETQYF.

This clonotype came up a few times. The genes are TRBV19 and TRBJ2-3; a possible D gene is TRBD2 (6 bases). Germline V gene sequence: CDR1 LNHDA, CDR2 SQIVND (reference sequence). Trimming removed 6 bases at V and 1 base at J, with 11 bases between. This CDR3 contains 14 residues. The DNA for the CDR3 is TGTGCCAGTAGCCCGACTAGGCGCACAGATACGCAGTATTTT. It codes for CASSPTRRTDTQYF.

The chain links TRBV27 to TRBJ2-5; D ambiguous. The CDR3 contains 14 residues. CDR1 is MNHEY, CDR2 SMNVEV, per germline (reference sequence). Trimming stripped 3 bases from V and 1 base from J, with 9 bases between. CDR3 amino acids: CASSFRQSQETQYF. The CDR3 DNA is TGTGCCAGCAGTTTTAGGCAGTCCCAAGAGACCCAGTACTTC.

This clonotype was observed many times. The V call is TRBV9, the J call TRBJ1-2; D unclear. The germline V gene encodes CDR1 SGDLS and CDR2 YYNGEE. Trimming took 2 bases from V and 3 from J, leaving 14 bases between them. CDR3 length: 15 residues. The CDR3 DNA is TGTGCCAGCAGCGTCGGACCAGGCCCTTACTATGGCTACACCTTC. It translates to CASSVGPGPYYGYTF.

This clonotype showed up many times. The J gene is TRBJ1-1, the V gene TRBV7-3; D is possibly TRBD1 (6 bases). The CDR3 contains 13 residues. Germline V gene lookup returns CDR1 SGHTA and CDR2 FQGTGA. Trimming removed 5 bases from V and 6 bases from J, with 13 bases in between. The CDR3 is CASSLQGGSEAFF. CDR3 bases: TGTGCCAGCAGCCTCCAAGGGGGATCTGAAGCTTTCTTT.

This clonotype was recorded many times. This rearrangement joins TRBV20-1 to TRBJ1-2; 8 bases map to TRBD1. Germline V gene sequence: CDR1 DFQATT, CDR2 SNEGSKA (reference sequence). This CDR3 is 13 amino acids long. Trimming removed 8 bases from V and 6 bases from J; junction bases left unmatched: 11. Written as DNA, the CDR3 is TGCAGTCCCCGGAGACAGGGGATGGATGGCTACACCTTC. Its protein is CSPRRQGMDGYTF.

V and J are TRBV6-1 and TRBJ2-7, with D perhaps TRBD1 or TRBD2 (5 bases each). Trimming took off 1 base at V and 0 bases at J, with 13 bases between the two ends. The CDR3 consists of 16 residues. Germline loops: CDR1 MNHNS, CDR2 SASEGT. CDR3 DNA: TGTGCCAGCAGTGAAGAGGGGACCCAGAGCTCCTACGAGCAGTACTTC. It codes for CASSEEGTQSSYEQYF.

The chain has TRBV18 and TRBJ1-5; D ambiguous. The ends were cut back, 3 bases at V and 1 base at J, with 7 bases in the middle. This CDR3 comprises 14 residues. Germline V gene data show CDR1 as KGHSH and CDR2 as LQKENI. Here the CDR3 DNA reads TGTGCCAGCTCACCTCTCGCCAGCAATCAGCCCCAGCATTTT. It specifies CASSPLASNQPQHF. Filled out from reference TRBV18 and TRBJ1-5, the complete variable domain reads NAGVMQNPRHLVRRRGQEARLRCSPMKGHSHVYWYRQLPEEGLKFMVYLQKENIIDESGMPKERFSAEFPKEGPSILRIQQVVRGDSAAYFCASSPLASNQPQHFGDGTRLSIL.

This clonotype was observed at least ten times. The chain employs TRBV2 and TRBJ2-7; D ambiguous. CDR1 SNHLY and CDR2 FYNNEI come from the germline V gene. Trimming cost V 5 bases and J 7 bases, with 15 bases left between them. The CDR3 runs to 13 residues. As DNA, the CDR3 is TGTGCCAGCAGTTGGGCAGAAGAGGATGAGCAGTACTTC. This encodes CASSWAEEDEQYF.

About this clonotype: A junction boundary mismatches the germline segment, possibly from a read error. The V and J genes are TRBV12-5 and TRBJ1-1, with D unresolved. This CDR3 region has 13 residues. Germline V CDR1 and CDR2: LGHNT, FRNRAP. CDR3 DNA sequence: TGTGCTAGTGGCCGAAGCAGGAACACTGAAGCCTTCTTT. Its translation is CASGRSRNTEAFF.

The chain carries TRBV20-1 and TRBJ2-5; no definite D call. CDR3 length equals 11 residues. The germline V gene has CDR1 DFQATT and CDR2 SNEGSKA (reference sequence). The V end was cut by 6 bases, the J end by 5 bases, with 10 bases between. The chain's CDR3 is CSASRIETQYF. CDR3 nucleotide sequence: TGCAGTGCATCTAGGATTGAGACCCAGTACTTC.